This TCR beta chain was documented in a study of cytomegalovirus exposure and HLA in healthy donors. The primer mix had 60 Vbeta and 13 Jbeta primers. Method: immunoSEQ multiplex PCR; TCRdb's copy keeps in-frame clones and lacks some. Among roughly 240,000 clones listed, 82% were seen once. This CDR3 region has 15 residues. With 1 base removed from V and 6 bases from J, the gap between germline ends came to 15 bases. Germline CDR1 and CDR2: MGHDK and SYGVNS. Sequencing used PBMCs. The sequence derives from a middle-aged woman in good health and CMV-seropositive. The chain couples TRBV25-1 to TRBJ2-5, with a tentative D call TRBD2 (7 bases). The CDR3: CASSELGEGVKTQYF. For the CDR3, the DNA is TGTGCCAGCAGTGAATTAGGGGAGGGGGTAAAGACCCAGTACTTC.